A single sample is the source of the 25 T cell receptor beta chains below, sequenced in a study of siplizumab effects on memory and regulatory T cells. Measured with immunoSEQ multiplex PCR; TCRdb has only the in-frame clones, and not every one. The sample holds nearly 85,000 clones, roughly 94% seen once. The sequenced sample was CD8+ T cells sorted from blood. The receptors were gathered from a human donor in good health.

This rearrangement joins TRBV15 to TRBJ1-1; D uncertain. The V end was cut by 6 bases, the J end by 3 bases, with 11 bases between. The V gene's germline CDR1 is LNHNV and CDR2 YYDKDF (reference sequence). This CDR3 has 13 amino acids. The CDR3, as DNA: TGTGCCACCAGTGTCGACGGTTACACTGAAGCTTTCTTT. This encodes CATSVDGYTEAFF.

V gene TRBV28 combines with J gene TRBJ1-2; TRBD1 matches at 9 bases. J was trimmed by 2 bases and V by 3 bases; bases with no gene match: 4. Germline V lookup: CDR1 MDHEN, CDR2 SYDVKM. This CDR3 region has 15 residues. The CDR3 loop is CASSFPGTGNYGYTF. CDR3 in DNA: TGTGCCAGCAGTTTTCCCGGGACAGGGAACTATGGCTACACCTTC.

The chain is built from TRBV4-1 and TRBJ2-1; TRBD2 agrees at 11 bases. Per the germline V gene, CDR1 is MGHRA and CDR2 is YSYEKL. V gave up 1 base and J gave up 7 bases; unmatched junction bases: 6. The CDR3 sequence is 16 residues long. The CDR3 region has the DNA TGCGCCAGCAGCCAAGGAACTAGCGGGAGCCGGAATGAGCAGTTCTTC. Encoded protein: CASSQGTSGSRNEQFF.

V is TRBV27 and J is TRBJ2-7, with D possibly TRBD2 on 7 matching bases. Trimming shortened V by 0 bases and J by 4 bases, and 16 bases separated the two germline ends. The CDR3 consists of 16 residues. Germline CDR1 and CDR2: MNHEY and SMNVEV (reference sequence). CDR3 DNA: TGTGCCAGCAGTTTATCCCTAGAGGGGGGGGCTTACGAGCAGTACTTC. It codes for CASSLSLEGGAYEQYF.

This chain joins TRBV9 and TRBJ2-7; TRBD2 matches 8 bases. Germline-derived CDR1 and CDR2 are SGDLS and YYNGEE. The CDR3 is 16 residues long. Trimming cost V 4 bases and J 7 bases; bases outside gene matches: 16. Here the CDR3 reads CASSPRGGAGVGEQYF. The DNA of the CDR3 is TGTGCCAGCAGCCCCCGTGGAGGAGCGGGAGTGGGGGAGCAGTACTTC.

The chain recombines TRBV27 with TRBJ1-6; 8 bases agree with TRBD1. This CDR3 spans 15 amino acids. Germline assignment: CDR1 MNHEY and CDR2 SMNVEV (reference sequence). V lost 5 bases and J lost 6; bases outside the gene matches: 6. CDR3 coding DNA: TGTGCCAGCAGTAGTCTGACAGGGGTTAATTCACCCCTCCACTTT. This gives the protein CASSSLTGVNSPLHF.

The V and J genes are TRBV27 and TRBJ1-5; 9 nucleotides agree with TRBD1. The J segment lost 4 bases and the V segment lost 5 bases, leaving 6 bases of the junction unmatched. Germline V gives CDR1 MNHEY, CDR2 SMNVEV (reference sequence). The CDR3 loop spans 15 amino acids. CDR3 DNA sequence: TGTGCCAGCAGTCCTACCGGGACAGGGAATCAGCCCCAGCATTTT. Translating gives CASSPTGTGNQPQHF.

The chain has TRBV21-1 and TRBJ2-7; the table assigns TRBD2, which was not confirmed against the DNA. TRBV21-1 is annotated as a pseudogene. This CDR3 is 17 amino acids long. The CDR3 is CASRYKTGTSIRHEQYF. CDR3 bases: TGTGCCAGCAGATACAAGACCGGGACTAGCATCAGGCACGAGCAGTACTTC.

CDR3 in amino acids: CATRGGGEGVKNIQYF. In DNA, the CDR3 is TGTGCCACCAGAGGAGGGGGGGAGGGCGTCAAAAACATTCAGTACTTC. This chain uses TRBV15 with TRBJ2-4, with D possibly TRBD2 on 7 matching bases. The germline V gene encodes CDR1 LNHNV and CDR2 YYDKDF (reference sequence). The CDR3 has 16 amino acids. Trimming removed 6 bases from V and 3 bases from J, with 18 bases in between.

The V gene is TRBV19, the J gene TRBJ2-1, with a weak D call TRBD2 (6 bases). Deletions cut 2 bases from V and 5 bases from J, with 10 bases between. CDR1 and CDR2 (germline): LNHDA, SQIVND (reference sequence). The CDR3 loop spans 14 amino acids. The chain's CDR3 is CASSITSSDNEQFF. The CDR3 DNA reads TGTGCCAGTAGTATAACTAGCAGTGACAATGAGCAGTTCTTC.

The chain employs TRBV5-6 and TRBJ2-3; D uncertain. Trimming pared 0 bases from V and 2 bases from J, leaving 7 bases between. The CDR3 is 14 residues long. Germline assignment: CDR1 SGHDT and CDR2 YYEEEE. In DNA, the CDR3 is TGTGCCAGCAGCTTGGAGTTTAACACAGATACGCAGTATTTT. Protein sequence: CASSLEFNTDTQYF.

The CDR3 nucleotides are TGTGCCAGCTCCGACTTACCGAACACTGAAGCTTTCTTT. This gives the protein CASSDLPNTEAFF. V is TRBV27 and J is TRBJ1-1, with D uncertain. The V end was cut by 8 bases, the J end by 1 base, with 11 bases between. Germline V gives CDR1 MNHEY, CDR2 SMNVEV (reference sequence). The CDR3 is 13 amino acids.

This clone was picked up a small number of times. The gene calls are TRBV5-1 and TRBJ1-1; D is uncertain. Between the trimmed V and J ends, which lost 4 bases and 0 bases, there was a span of 10 bases. CDR3 size: 14 residues. In germline, CDR1 is SGHRS, CDR2 YFSETQ. CDR3 amino acids: CASSIPSVNTEAFF. In DNA, the CDR3 is TGCGCCAGCAGCATACCCTCAGTGAACACTGAAGCTTTCTTT.

CDR3: CASSLSKGTGELFF. The CDR3 DNA sequence: TGTGCCAGCAGTTTATCTAAGGGGACCGGGGAGCTGTTTTTT. This chain connects TRBV27 to TRBJ2-2; possible D gene TRBD1, 5 bases. From germline, CDR1 is MNHEY and CDR2 SMNVEV (reference sequence). This CDR3 contains 14 residues. Trimming cost V 0 bases and J 5 bases, with 7 bases left between them.

The chain joins TRBV19 to TRBJ2-3; D not resolved. The CDR3 runs 12 residues. The germline V gene encodes CDR1 LNHDA and CDR2 SQIVND (reference sequence). V was clipped by 4 bases and J by 6 bases, with 8 bases between them. The chain's CDR3 is CASSNPFDTQYF. Written as DNA, the CDR3 is TGTGCCAGTAGTAATCCGTTCGATACGCAGTATTTT.

The chain joins TRBV2 to TRBJ2-7, with TRBD1 matching over 9 bases. This CDR3 region has 14 residues. V lost 8 bases and J lost 5; bases outside the gene matches: 10. Germline V lookup: CDR1 SNHLY, CDR2 FYNNEI. CDR3 DNA sequence: TGTGCCAGCCCAGCTCGACAGGGGGGGGACGAGCAGTACTTC. Translation: CASPARQGGDEQYF. The full variable domain, with the rest looked up from reference TRBV2 and TRBJ2-7, is EPEVTQTPSHQVTQMGQEVILRCVPISNHLYFYWYRQILGQKVEFLVSFYNNEISEKSEIFDDQFSVERPDGSNFTLKIRSTKLEDSAMYFCASPARQGGDEQYFGPGTRLTVT.

The rearrangement links TRBV5-1 to TRBJ2-7, with D perhaps being TRBD1 or TRBD2 (5 bases each). The ends were cut back, 2 bases at V and 6 bases at J, with 12 bases in the middle. The germline CDR1 and CDR2 sequences are SGHRS and YFSETQ. The CDR3 covers 13 residues. The CDR3 reads CASSFGGKGEQYF. DNA for the CDR3: TGCGCCAGCAGCTTTGGGGGTAAAGGCGAGCAGTACTTC. Complete variable domain (other parts from reference TRBV5-1 and TRBJ2-7): KAGVTQTPRYLIKTRGQQVTLSCSPISGHRSVSWYQQTPGQGLQFLFEYFSETQRNKGNFPGRFSGRQFSNSRSEMNVSTLELGDSALYLCASSFGGKGEQYFGPGTRLTVT.

This chain connects TRBV10-3 to TRBJ1-2; no reliable D call. Germline CDR1 and CDR2: ENHRY and SYGVKD. The CDR3 has 13 amino acids. The ends were cut back, 2 bases at V and 8 bases at J, with 12 bases in the middle. CDR3 coding DNA: TGTGCCATCAGTGAGAGGACGGGGAAGGGCTACACCTTC. Translation: CAISERTGKGYTF.

The chain joins TRBV27 to TRBJ2-5, with 10 bases identical to TRBD2. The tail of the sequence fits TRBJ2-7 better, so the J call may be wrong. The CDR3 consists of 17 residues. Germline V CDR1 and CDR2: MNHEY, SMNVEV (reference sequence). CDR3 loop: CASSLSSGLAGAYEQYF. The DNA of the CDR3 is TGTGCCAGCAGTTTATCCTCGGGGCTAGCGGGGGCCTACGAGCAGTACTTC.

Only one count was recorded for this clone. The rearrangement joins TRBV21-1 to TRBJ2-5; the D call TRBD2 from the table was never checked on the DNA. TRBV21-1 is a pseudogene locus. This CDR3 is built from 19 residues. This chain's CDR3 is CASSTRPLFSGRVGETQYF. In DNA form, the CDR3 reads TGTGCCAGCAGCACCCGCCCTTTGTTTAGCGGGAGGGTAGGAGAGACCCAGTACTTC.

This chain uses TRBV7-6 with TRBJ2-1, with D hard to call. The CDR3 runs 17 residues. CDR1 is SGHVS, CDR2 FNYEAQ, per germline. Trimming pared 5 bases from V and 0 bases from J, leaving 17 bases between. Written as DNA, the CDR3 is TGTGCCAGCAGCCCTTTGGCAGCCGAGAACTCCTACAATGAGCAGTTCTTC. Its protein product is CASSPLAAENSYNEQFF.

The J gene is TRBJ2-7, the V gene TRBV20-1, with D perhaps given as TRBD1 or TRBD2 (5 bases each). The CDR3 length is 11 residues. V was clipped by 5 bases and J by 3 bases, with 8 bases between them. Germline CDR1 DFQATT, CDR2 SNEGSKA (reference sequence). CDR3 nucleotide sequence: TGCAGTGCTCGGGACGACTACGAGCAGTACTTC. Its protein product is CSARDDYEQYF.

The chain carries TRBV4-1 and TRBJ2-2; 10 nucleotides match TRBD2. Germline V lookup: CDR1 MGHRA, CDR2 YSYEKL. The CDR3 consists of 16 residues. Unmatched junction bases numbered 6, after V lost 4 bases and J lost 4 bases. CDR3 protein: CASSPGVAGGTGELFF. DNA of the CDR3: TGCGCCAGCAGCCCTGGGGTAGCGGGAGGCACCGGGGAGCTGTTTTTT.

V and J are TRBV2 and TRBJ1-1; a possible D gene is TRBD1 (5 bases). V was cut by 7 bases and J by 4 bases, with 10 bases left in between. This CDR3 spans 12 amino acids. CDR1 is SNHLY, CDR2 FYNNEI, per germline. CDR3: CASIGGPTEAFF. The CDR3 DNA reads TGTGCCAGCATCGGGGGACCCACTGAAGCTTTCTTT.

About this clone itself: Other nucleotide sequences from this sample produce the same CDR3. J is TRBJ2-7 and V is TRBV4-1; D is undetermined. The CDR3 is 13 residues long. Trimming pared 0 bases from V and 2 bases from J, leaving 5 bases between. Per germline, CDR1 MGHRA and CDR2 YSYEKL. The CDR3 DNA follows: TGCGCCAGCAGCCAAGACAGCACCTACGAGCAGTACTTC. This gives the protein CASSQDSTYEQYF.